This TCR beta chain was recorded in a study of T cells in narcolepsy. Study outcomes and limitations: Autoreactive HCRT-specific and TRIB2-specific clonotypes were marked in same-patient CSF-versus-blood CD4+ comparisons. Some memory CD4+ repertoires had no autoreactive clone sequences. Healthy controls reportedly lacked the autoreactive clonotypes serially found in patients' blood.

Concerning this clone: Antigen: not known. Different DNA sequences within this sample yield the same CDR3.

TCRdb keeps only in-frame clones here, not all; method: immunoSEQ multiplex PCR. The repertoire has about 15,000 clones, less than 90% of them found once; the top ten carry more than 35%. V was pared by 4 bases and J by 1 base, with 1 base between. Germline V CDR1 and CDR2: ENHRY, SYGVKD. The CDR3 runs to 12 residues. The sequencing input was memory (CD45RA-) CD4+ T cells from blood. The rearrangement links TRBV10-3 to TRBJ1-4; D call uncertain. The sequence was obtained from a human donor in good health. CDR3 in DNA: TGTGCCATCAGTGGAACTAATGAAAAACTGTTTTTT. It encodes CAISGTNEKLFF.